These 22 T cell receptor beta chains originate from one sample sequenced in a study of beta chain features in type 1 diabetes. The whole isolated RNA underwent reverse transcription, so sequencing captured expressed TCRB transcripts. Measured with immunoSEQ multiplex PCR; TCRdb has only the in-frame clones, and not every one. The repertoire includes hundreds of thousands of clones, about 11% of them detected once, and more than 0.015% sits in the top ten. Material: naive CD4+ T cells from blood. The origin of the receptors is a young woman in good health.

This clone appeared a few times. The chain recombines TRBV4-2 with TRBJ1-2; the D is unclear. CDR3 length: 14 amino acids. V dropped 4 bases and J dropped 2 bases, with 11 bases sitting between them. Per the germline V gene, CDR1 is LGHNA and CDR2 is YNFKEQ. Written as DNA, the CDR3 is TGTGCCAGCAGCCCTTCGGTGGAGAACTATGGCTACACCTTC. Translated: CASSPSVENYGYTF.

The CDR3 DNA is TGTGCCAGCAGCTTTGGAGTCTATGGCTACACCTTC. Translated, it gives CASSFGVYGYTF. The rearrangement uses TRBV7-2 and TRBJ1-2; D gene ambiguous. The CDR3 is 12 amino acids. Germline loops: CDR1 SGHTA, CDR2 FQGNSA. Trimming pared 3 bases from V and 4 bases from J, leaving 6 bases between.

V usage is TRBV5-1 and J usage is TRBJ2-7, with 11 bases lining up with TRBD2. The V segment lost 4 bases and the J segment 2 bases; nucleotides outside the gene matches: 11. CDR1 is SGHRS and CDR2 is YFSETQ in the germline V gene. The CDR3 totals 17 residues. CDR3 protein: CASSGTSGTSGTYEQYF. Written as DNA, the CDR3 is TGCGCCAGCAGCGGCACCTCCGGGACTAGCGGCACCTACGAGCAGTACTTC.

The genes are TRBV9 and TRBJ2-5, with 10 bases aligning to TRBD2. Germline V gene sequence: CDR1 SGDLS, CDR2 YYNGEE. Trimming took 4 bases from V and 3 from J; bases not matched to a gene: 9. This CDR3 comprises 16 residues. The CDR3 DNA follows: TGTGCCAGCAGCATGCCTAGCGGGAGTAAAGAAGAGACCCAGTACTTC. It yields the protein CASSMPSGSKEETQYF. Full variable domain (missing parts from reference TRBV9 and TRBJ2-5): DSGVTQTPKHLITATGQRVTLRCSPRSGDLSVYWYQQSLDQGLQFLIQYYNGEERAKGNILERFSAQQFPDLHSELNLSSLELGDSALYFCASSMPSGSKEETQYFGPGTRLLVL.

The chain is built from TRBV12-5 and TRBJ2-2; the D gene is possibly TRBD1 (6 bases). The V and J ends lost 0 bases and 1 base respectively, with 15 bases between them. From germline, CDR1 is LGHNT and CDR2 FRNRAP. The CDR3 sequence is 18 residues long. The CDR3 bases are TGTGCTAGTGGTTTGGTAGTGACAGGCCCCCTGAACACCGGGGAGCTGTTTTTT. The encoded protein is CASGLVVTGPLNTGELFF.

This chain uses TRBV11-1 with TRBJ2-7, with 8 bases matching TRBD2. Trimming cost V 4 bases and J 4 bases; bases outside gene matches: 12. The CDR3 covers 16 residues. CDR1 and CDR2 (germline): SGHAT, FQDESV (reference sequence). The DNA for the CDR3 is TGTGCCAGCAGCTCCCCCCCCAGCGGGAGAGGATACGAGCAGTACTTC. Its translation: CASSSPPSGRGYEQYF.

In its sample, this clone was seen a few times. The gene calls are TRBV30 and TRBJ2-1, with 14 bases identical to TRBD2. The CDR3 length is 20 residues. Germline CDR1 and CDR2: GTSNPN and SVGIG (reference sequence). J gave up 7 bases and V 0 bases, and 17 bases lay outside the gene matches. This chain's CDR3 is CAWSVGQGLAGAQGWNEQFF. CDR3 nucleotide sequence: TGTGCCTGGAGTGTAGGGCAGGGACTAGCGGGAGCGCAGGGATGGAATGAGCAGTTCTTC.

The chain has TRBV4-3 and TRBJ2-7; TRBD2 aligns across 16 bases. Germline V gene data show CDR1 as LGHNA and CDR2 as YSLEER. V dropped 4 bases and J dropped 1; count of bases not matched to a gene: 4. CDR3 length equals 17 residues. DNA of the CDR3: TGCGCCAGCAGCCTGGGACTAGCGGGAGGGGGGTCCTACGAGCAGTACTTC. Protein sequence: CASSLGLAGGGSYEQYF.

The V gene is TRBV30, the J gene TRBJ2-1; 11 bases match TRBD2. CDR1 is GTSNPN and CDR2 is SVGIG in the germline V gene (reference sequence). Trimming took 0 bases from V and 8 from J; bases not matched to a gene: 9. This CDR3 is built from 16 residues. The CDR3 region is CAWSVGLAGGEDEQFF. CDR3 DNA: TGTGCCTGGAGTGTTGGGCTAGCGGGAGGTGAAGATGAGCAGTTCTTC.

The DNA of the CDR3 is TGTGCCAGCAGCCAAGGACCGGGGAGAGAGACCCAGTACTTC. Its protein is CASSQGPGRETQYF. This chain joins TRBV4-2 and TRBJ2-5; perhaps TRBD2 as D (5 bases). The CDR3 has 14 amino acids. Germline CDR1 reads LGHNA; CDR2 reads YNFKEQ. The ends were cut back, 1 base at V and 4 bases at J, with 10 bases in the middle.

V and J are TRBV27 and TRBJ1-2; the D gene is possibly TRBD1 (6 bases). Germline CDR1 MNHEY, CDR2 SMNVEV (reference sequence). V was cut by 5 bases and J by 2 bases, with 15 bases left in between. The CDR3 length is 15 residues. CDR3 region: CASSPGTRNNYGYTF. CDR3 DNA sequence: TGTGCCAGCAGTCCCGGGACAAGGAACAACTATGGCTACACCTTC.

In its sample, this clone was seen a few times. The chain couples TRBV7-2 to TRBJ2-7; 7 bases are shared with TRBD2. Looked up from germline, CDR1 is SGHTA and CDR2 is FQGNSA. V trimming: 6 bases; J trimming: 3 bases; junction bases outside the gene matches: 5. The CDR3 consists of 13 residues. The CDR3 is CASSQRGNYEQYF. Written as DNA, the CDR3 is TGTGCCAGCAGTCAGCGGGGTAACTACGAGCAGTACTTC.

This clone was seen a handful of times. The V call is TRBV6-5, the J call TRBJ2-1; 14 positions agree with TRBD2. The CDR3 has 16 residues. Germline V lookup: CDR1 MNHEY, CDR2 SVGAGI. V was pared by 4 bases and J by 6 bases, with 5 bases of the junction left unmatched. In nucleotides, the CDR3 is TGTGCCAGCAGTTTTAGACTAGCGGGAGGGGGCAATGAGCAGTTCTTC. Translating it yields CASSFRLAGGGNEQFF.

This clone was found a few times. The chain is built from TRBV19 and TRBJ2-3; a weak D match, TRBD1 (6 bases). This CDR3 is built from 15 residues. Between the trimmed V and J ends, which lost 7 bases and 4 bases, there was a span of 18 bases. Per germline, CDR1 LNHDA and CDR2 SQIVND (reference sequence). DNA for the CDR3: TGTGCCAGTACTTCAACAGGGCTAGGACCAGATACGCAGTATTTT. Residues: CASTSTGLGPDTQYF.

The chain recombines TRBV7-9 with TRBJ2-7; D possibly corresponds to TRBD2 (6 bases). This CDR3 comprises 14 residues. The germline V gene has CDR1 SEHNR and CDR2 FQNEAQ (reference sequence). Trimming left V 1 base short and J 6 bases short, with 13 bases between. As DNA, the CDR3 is TGTGCCAGCAGCTTAGATGGGCGGGGAGGCGAGCAGTACTTC. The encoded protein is CASSLDGRGGEQYF.

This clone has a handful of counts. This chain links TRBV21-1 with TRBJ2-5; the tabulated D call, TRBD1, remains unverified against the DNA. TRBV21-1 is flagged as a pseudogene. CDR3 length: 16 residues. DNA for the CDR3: TGTGCCAGCAGCAATGGGTCAGGGGCACTTCAAGAGACCCAGTACTTC. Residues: CASSNGSGALQETQYF.

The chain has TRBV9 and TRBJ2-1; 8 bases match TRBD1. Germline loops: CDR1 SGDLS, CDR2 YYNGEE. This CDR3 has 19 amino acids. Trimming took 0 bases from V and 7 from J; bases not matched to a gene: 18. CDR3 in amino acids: CASSVGLEGMGQVWNEQFF. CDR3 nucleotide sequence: TGTGCCAGCAGCGTAGGACTCGAGGGTATGGGACAGGTATGGAATGAGCAGTTCTTC.

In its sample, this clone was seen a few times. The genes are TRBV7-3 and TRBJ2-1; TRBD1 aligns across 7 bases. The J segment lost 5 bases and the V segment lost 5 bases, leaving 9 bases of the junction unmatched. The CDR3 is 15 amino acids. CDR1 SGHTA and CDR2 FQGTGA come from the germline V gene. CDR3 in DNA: TGTGCCAGCAGCCAGACAGGGTTATTAAACAATGAGCAGTTCTTC. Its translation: CASSQTGLLNNEQFF.

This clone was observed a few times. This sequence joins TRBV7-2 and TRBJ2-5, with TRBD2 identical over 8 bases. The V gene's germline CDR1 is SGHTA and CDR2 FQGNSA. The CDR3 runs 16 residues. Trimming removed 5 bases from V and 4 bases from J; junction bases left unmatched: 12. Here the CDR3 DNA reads TGTGCCAGCAGCCCGCCGCAAGCGGGAGTAGGAGAGACCCAGTACTTC. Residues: CASSPPQAGVGETQYF.

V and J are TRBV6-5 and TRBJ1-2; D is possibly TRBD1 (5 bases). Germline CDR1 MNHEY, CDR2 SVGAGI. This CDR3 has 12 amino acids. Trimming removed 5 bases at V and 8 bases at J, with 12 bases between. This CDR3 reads CASSTQAVGYTF. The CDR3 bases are TGTGCCAGCAGTACACAGGCGGTAGGCTACACCTTC.

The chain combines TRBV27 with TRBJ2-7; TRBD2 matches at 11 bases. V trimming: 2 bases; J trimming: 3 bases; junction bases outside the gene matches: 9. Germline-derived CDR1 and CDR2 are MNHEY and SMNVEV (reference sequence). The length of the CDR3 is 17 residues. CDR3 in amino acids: CASSLTNTSGRNYEQYF. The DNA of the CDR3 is TGTGCCAGCAGTTTAACGAATACTAGCGGGAGAAACTACGAGCAGTACTTC.

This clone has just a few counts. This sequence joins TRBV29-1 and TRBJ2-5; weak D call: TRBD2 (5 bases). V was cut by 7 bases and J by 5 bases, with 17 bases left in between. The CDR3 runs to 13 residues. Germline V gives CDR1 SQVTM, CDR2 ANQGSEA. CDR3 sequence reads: CSALTGVGETQYF. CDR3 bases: TGCAGCGCTCTGACCGGGGTGGGGGAGACCCAGTACTTC. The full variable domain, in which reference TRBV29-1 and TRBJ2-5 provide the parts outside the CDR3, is SAVISQKPSRDICQRGTSLTIQCQVDSQVTMMFWYRQQPGQSLTLIATANQGSEATYESGFVIDKFPISRPNLTFSTLTVSNMSPEDSSIYLCSALTGVGETQYFGPGTRLLVL.